A selection of T cell receptor beta chains follows, all from one sample in a study of untreated major depressive disorder. Libraries were prepared by immunoSEQ multiplex PCR; TCRdb keeps only in-frame clonotypes and omits some of them. The data hold some 13,000 clones, with nearly 95% observed a single time. Sequenced material: CD4+ T cells from PBMCs. All receptors come from a man under 40 with major depressive disorder. CDR3s include the opening cysteine and the closing phenylalanine or tryptophan. A D gene is named only where the DNA matches it firmly. Size is omitted from some rows. Given values are once, few, many or a class for expanded clones.

j_call: TRBJ1-1
cdr3_length: 13
v_call: TRBV10-3
clone_size: .
d_call: .
cdr3_nt: TGTGCCATCAAGGACTACATGAACACTGAAGCTTTCTTT
cdr3_aa: CAIKDYMNTEAFF

j_call: TRBJ2-3
cdr3_length: 13
v_call: TRBV2
clone_size: .
d_call: TRBD2
cdr3_nt: TGTGCCAGCAGGGCAGCGGGGTTAGATACGCAGTATTTT
cdr3_aa: CASRAAGLDTQYF

j_call: TRBJ2-1
cdr3_length: 14
v_call: TRBV5-1
clone_size: .
d_call: .
cdr3_nt: TGCGCCAGCAGCTTCAGTACAGAATACAATGAGCAGTTCTTC
cdr3_aa: CASSFSTEYNEQFF

j_call: TRBJ1-1
cdr3_length: 15
v_call: TRBV7-3
clone_size: .
d_call: .
cdr3_nt: TGTGCCAGCAGAAAAACACTCCAGACGGACACTGAAGCTTTCTTT
cdr3_aa: CASRKTLQTDTEAFF

j_call: TRBJ2-3
cdr3_length: 16
v_call: TRBV28
clone_size: .
d_call: TRBD2
cdr3_nt: TGTGCCAGCAGGGGGCGGAGCGGGGTGAGGGCAGATACGCAGTATTTT
cdr3_aa: CASRGRSGVRADTQYF

j_call: TRBJ2-6
cdr3_length: 18
v_call: TRBV7-9
clone_size: .
d_call: TRBD2
cdr3_nt: TGTGCCAGCAGCTCCGGACTAGCGGAAGGGTCTGGGGCCAACGTCCTGACTTTC
cdr3_aa: CASSSGLAEGSGANVLTF

j_call: TRBJ2-5
cdr3_length: 14
v_call: TRBV5-1
clone_size: .
d_call: TRBD2
cdr3_nt: TGCGCCAGCAGCTTGACTAGCGGAGGGGAGACCCAGTACTTC
cdr3_aa: CASSLTSGGETQYF

j_call: TRBJ1-4
cdr3_length: 14
v_call: TRBV19
clone_size: .
d_call: .
cdr3_nt: TGTGCCAGTAGGCCGACCGATCCAACGGAAAAACTGTTTTTT
cdr3_aa: CASRPTDPTEKLFF

j_call: TRBJ1-1
cdr3_length: 13
v_call: TRBV5-1
clone_size: .
d_call: .
cdr3_nt: TGCGCCAGCAGCCCCGGGACCGCCCCTGAAGCTTTCTTT
cdr3_aa: CASSPGTAPEAFF

j_call: TRBJ2-7
cdr3_length: 12
v_call: TRBV5-6
clone_size: once
d_call: .
cdr3_nt: TGTGCCAGCAGCTTGGGACTCTACGAGCAGTACTTC
cdr3_aa: CASSLGLYEQYF

j_call: TRBJ1-2
cdr3_length: 15
v_call: TRBV11-2
clone_size: .
d_call: .
cdr3_nt: TGTGCCAGCAGCCCATGGGAGGGGCGCAACTATGGCTACACCTTC
cdr3_aa: CASSPWEGRNYGYTF

j_call: TRBJ2-7
cdr3_length: 13
v_call: TRBV11-3
clone_size: .
d_call: .
cdr3_nt: TGTGCCAGCAGCTTGGGGGGATCCTACGAGCAGTACTTC
cdr3_aa: CASSLGGSYEQYF

j_call: TRBJ1-2
cdr3_length: 15
v_call: TRBV6-1
clone_size: .
d_call: .
cdr3_nt: TGTGCCAGCAGTGAGTTCGCTACAAGATCCTATGGCTACACCTTC
cdr3_aa: CASSEFATRSYGYTF

j_call: TRBJ1-2
cdr3_length: 10
v_call: TRBV30
clone_size: .
d_call: .
cdr3_nt: TGTGCCAGGAGGGCAGGAGGCTACACCTTC
cdr3_aa: CARRAGGYTF

j_call: TRBJ2-3
cdr3_length: 13
v_call: TRBV6-6
clone_size: .
d_call: .
cdr3_nt: TGTGCCAGCACCCAGCGGGGCACAGATACGCAGTATTTT
cdr3_aa: CASTQRGTDTQYF

j_call: TRBJ2-3
cdr3_length: 14
v_call: TRBV4-1
clone_size: .
d_call: .
cdr3_nt: TGCGCCAGCGCCCATCCCGTAGAGTCGGATACGCAGTATTTT
cdr3_aa: CASAHPVESDTQYF

j_call: TRBJ1-5
cdr3_length: 16
v_call: TRBV6-6
clone_size: .
d_call: .
cdr3_nt: TGTGCCAGCAGTCCCCCCGGGACAATAGTACGTCAGCCCCAGCATTTT
cdr3_aa: CASSPPGTIVRQPQHF

j_call: TRBJ1-5
cdr3_length: 15
v_call: TRBV19
clone_size: .
d_call: TRBD1
cdr3_nt: TGTGCCAGTAGTCGCCAGACAGGGGGCGGCCAGCCCCAGCATTTT
cdr3_aa: CASSRQTGGGQPQHF

j_call: TRBJ2-7
cdr3_length: 15
v_call: TRBV27
clone_size: .
d_call: TRBD1
cdr3_nt: TGTGCCAGCAGAATACCCGGGACAGGGTTTTACGAGCAGTACTTC
cdr3_aa: CASRIPGTGFYEQYF

j_call: TRBJ2-7
cdr3_length: 12
v_call: TRBV6-5
clone_size: .
d_call: .
cdr3_nt: TGTGCCAGCAGTTACCCGCGCCCCGAGCAGTACTTC
cdr3_aa: CASSYPRPEQYF

j_call: TRBJ1-3
cdr3_length: 13
v_call: TRBV5-1
clone_size: .
d_call: TRBD1
cdr3_nt: TGCGCCAGCTCTCGACAGGGGAGGGACACCATATATTTT
cdr3_aa: CASSRQGRDTIYF

j_call: TRBJ1-6
cdr3_length: 15
v_call: TRBV28
clone_size: .
d_call: .
cdr3_nt: TGTGCCAGCAGGGGCCAGGTCACCTATAATTCACCCCTCCACTTT
cdr3_aa: CASRGQVTYNSPLHF

j_call: TRBJ2-3
cdr3_length: 17
v_call: TRBV5-1
clone_size: .
d_call: TRBD2
cdr3_nt: TGCGCCAGCAGCTTGGAGCCAGCGGGGCCCAGCACAGATACGCAGTATTTT
cdr3_aa: CASSLEPAGPSTDTQYF

j_call: TRBJ1-5
cdr3_length: 12
v_call: TRBV6-6
clone_size: few
d_call: .
cdr3_nt: TGTGCCAGCAGTACATCAACCGGGCCCCAGCATTTT
cdr3_aa: CASSTSTGPQHF

j_call: TRBJ2-5
cdr3_length: 11
v_call: TRBV20-1
clone_size: .
d_call: .
cdr3_nt: TGCAGTGCTAAAATACAAGAGACCCAGTACTTC
cdr3_aa: CSAKIQETQYF

j_call: TRBJ1-1
cdr3_length: 15
v_call: TRBV6-5
clone_size: .
d_call: TRBD1
cdr3_nt: TGTGCCGTGAGCAGAAGGGGACAGATGAACACTGAAGCTTTCTTT
cdr3_aa: CAVSRRGQMNTEAFF

j_call: TRBJ1-1
cdr3_length: 12
v_call: TRBV29-1
clone_size: .
d_call: .
cdr3_nt: TGCAGCGTTGTGGGACAGAACACTGAAGCTTTCTTT
cdr3_aa: CSVVGQNTEAFF

j_call: TRBJ1-2
cdr3_length: 14
v_call: TRBV7-9
clone_size: .
d_call: TRBD1
cdr3_nt: TGTGCCAGCAGCTCAATGAGGGGGCGGCATGGCTACACCTTC
cdr3_aa: CASSSMRGRHGYTF

j_call: TRBJ2-3
cdr3_length: 15
v_call: TRBV30
clone_size: .
d_call: .
cdr3_nt: TGTGCCTCCTCCGGGACACCTTTGACGGCGAATACGCAGTATTTT
cdr3_aa: CASSGTPLTANTQYF

j_call: TRBJ1-4
cdr3_length: 15
v_call: TRBV5-6
clone_size: .
d_call: TRBD1
cdr3_nt: TGTGCCAGCAGCTCGGGACAGGGGGCAGGTGAAAAACTGTTTTTT
cdr3_aa: CASSSGQGAGEKLFF

j_call: TRBJ1-1
cdr3_length: 13
v_call: TRBV25-1
clone_size: .
d_call: .
cdr3_nt: TGTGCCAGCAGTGCAAAAGGGAGCACTGAAGCTTTCTTT
cdr3_aa: CASSAKGSTEAFF

j_call: TRBJ1-1
cdr3_length: 15
v_call: TRBV5-1
clone_size: .
d_call: .
cdr3_nt: TGCGCCAGCAGCTGGGGTCGGACTGGAGGGACTGAAGCTTTCTTT
cdr3_aa: CASSWGRTGGTEAFF

j_call: TRBJ2-7
cdr3_length: 12
v_call: TRBV4-1
clone_size: .
d_call: .
cdr3_nt: TGCGCCAGCAGCCAAGTAGGTCAGAAGCTAGACTTC
cdr3_aa: CASSQVGQKLDF

j_call: TRBJ1-2
cdr3_length: 11
v_call: TRBV5-4
clone_size: .
d_call: .
cdr3_nt: TGTGCCAGCAGCTCTACAGGGTTTTCCACCTTC
cdr3_aa: CASSSTGFSTF